The clone carrying this T cell receptor (beta chain) was recorded a few times. Its antigen is as yet unknown. The sample is drawn from a study of response to subunit inactivated influenza vaccine. Points from the study as a whole: Each seasonal influenza vaccination recruits few new T cells, the authors suggested.

With V trimmed by 0 bases and J by 1 base, 13 bases remained unmatched. The germline CDR1 and CDR2 sequences are LNHNV and YYDKDF (reference sequence). This CDR3 region has 19 residues. TCRdb fed the RT-PCR reads into MiXCR, producing one record per CDR3 protein. The sample lists a few hundred thousand distinct CDR3 sequences, approximately 14% occurring once. The TCR was taken from a man aged 45-65 years who received an inactivated influenza vaccine. The chain uses TRBV15 and TRBJ2-3, with 7 bases identical to TRBD2. This specimen consisted of PBMCs from blood, obtained roughly 13 days after vaccination. The CDR3 here is CATSRDFGGSAGGTDTQYF. The CDR3 DNA is TGTGCCACCAGCAGAGATTTTGGTGGCTCGGCGGGGGGCACAGATACGCAGTATTTT.